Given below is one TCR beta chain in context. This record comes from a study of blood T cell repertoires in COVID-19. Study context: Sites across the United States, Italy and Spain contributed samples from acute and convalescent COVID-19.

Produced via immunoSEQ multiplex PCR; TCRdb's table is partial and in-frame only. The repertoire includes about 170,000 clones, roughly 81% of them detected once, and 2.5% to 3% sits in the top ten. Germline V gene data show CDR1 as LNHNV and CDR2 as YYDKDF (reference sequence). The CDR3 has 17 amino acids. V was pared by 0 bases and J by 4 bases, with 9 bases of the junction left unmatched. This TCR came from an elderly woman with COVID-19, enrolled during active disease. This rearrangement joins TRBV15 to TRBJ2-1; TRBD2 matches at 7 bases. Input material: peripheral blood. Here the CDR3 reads CATSRDNAGAIYNEQFF. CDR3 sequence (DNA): TGTGCCACCAGCAGAGATAACGCGGGAGCAATATACAATGAGCAGTTCTTC.